The TCR beta chain under discussion was sequenced for a study of T-cell reconstitution after alpha-beta-depleted transplantation in children. This sample's TCRbeta library carried unique molecular identifier barcodes. Each CDR3 protein is one row after TCRdb ran MiXCR on the PCR reads. There are hundreds of thousands of distinct CDR3 sequences in the sample; about an eighth occur only once, and 0.79% lies in the top ten. There are 15 residues in the CDR3. V shed 4 bases and J shed 4 bases, with 15 bases lying between them. CDR1 is SGHVS and CDR2 is FQNEAQ in the germline V gene. This clonotype was counted only a few times.

The clonotype comes from a girl aged 2-15 years with congenital amegakaryocytic thrombocytopenia, due to receive a stem cell transplant. This rearrangement joins TRBV7-8 to TRBJ2-3; TRBD1 is a possible D gene (5 bases). The starting material was PBMCs, obtained before TCRalphabeta/CD19-depleted stem cell transplant. The CDR3 reads CASSSTRQTADTQYF. The CDR3 DNA is TGTGCCAGCAGCTCAACCCGACAGACAGCAGATACGCAGTATTTT.